The 17 T cell receptor beta chains below come from one sample, sequenced in a study of blood T cell repertoires in COVID-19. Clones were sequenced by immunoSEQ multiplex PCR, and TCRdb holds only the in-frame ones, with some missing. The data contain more than 300,000 clones, around 87% of them singletons. The sample comprised peripheral blood. These receptors were collected from a woman younger than 45 with COVID-19, enrolled during active disease.

The chain employs TRBV12-3 or TRBV12-4 and TRBJ1-4; weak D call: TRBD1 (5 bases). V lost 7 bases to trimming and J lost 7 bases, with 13 bases between them. CDR3 length: 13 residues. The CDR3 nucleotides are TGTGCCAGCAAGATGCAGGGAGGTGAAAAACTGTTTTTT. This sequence encodes CASKMQGGEKLFF.

The rearrangement uses TRBV6-1 and TRBJ1-4; D gene ambiguous. In germline, CDR1 is MNHNS, CDR2 SASEGT. This CDR3 comprises 14 residues. The V and J ends lost 3 bases and 4 bases respectively, with 9 bases between them. This CDR3 is CASSDVSGNEKLFF. CDR3 nucleotide sequence: TGTGCCAGCAGTGACGTCAGCGGTAATGAAAAACTGTTTTTT.

V usage is TRBV7-2 and J usage is TRBJ2-1; 15 bases align to TRBD2. Per the germline V gene, CDR1 is SGHTA and CDR2 is FQGNSA. Losses at the gene ends were 3 bases for V and 7 bases for J; bases not matched to a gene: 7. CDR3 length: 17 amino acids. Written as DNA, the CDR3 is TGTGCCAGCAGCTTGGCCGGACTAGCGGGAGGGCGTAATGAGCAGTTCTTC. Its translation: CASSLAGLAGGRNEQFF.

This clone is a singleton in its sample. The chain couples TRBV7-2 to TRBJ2-4, with 10 positions matching TRBD2. The CDR3 runs 18 residues. CDR1 is SGHTA, CDR2 FQGNSA, per germline. The V and J ends lost 5 bases and 2 bases, in that order; junction bases with no gene match: 12. DNA of the CDR3: TGTGCCAGCAGCCCCCGGCAGCGGGAGGGCCTTTCCAAAAACATTCAGTACTTC. It translates to CASSPRQREGLSKNIQYF.

This clone was found a few times. The chain links TRBV7-9 to TRBJ1-2, with 7 bases identical to TRBD1. The J segment lost 10 bases and the V segment lost 5 bases, leaving 10 bases of the junction unmatched. Germline CDR1 is SEHNR and CDR2 is FQNEAQ (reference sequence). This CDR3 is built from 13 residues. The CDR3 coding sequence is TGTGCCAGCAGCCCAGGGGGACGTGTTTCCTACACCTTC. Encoded protein: CASSPGGRVSYTF.

The chain is built from TRBV7-3 and TRBJ1-1; D not resolved. The germline V gene has CDR1 SGHTA and CDR2 FQGTGA. The CDR3 runs to 15 residues. The V end lost 5 bases, the J end lost 4 bases, and 17 bases lay between the germline ends. CDR3 region: CASSPTDSGGTEAFF. The CDR3, as DNA: TGTGCCAGCAGCCCCACGGATTCGGGAGGCACTGAAGCTTTCTTT.

In its sample, this clone was seen once. V usage is TRBV4-2 and J usage is TRBJ2-7; perhaps TRBD2 as D (5 bases). The CDR3 spans 13 residues. The germline V gene encodes CDR1 LGHNA and CDR2 YNFKEQ. Trimming cost V 3 bases and J 3 bases, with 9 bases left between them. The CDR3 nucleotides are TGTGCCAGCAGCCAGAGCGGCTACTACGAGCAGTACTTC. It yields the protein CASSQSGYYEQYF.

V usage is TRBV18 and J usage is TRBJ2-5, with a weak D call TRBD2 (5 bases). Germline V gene lookup returns CDR1 KGHSH and CDR2 LQKENI. Between the trimmed V and J ends, which lost 1 base and 4 bases, there was a span of 13 bases. CDR3 size: 15 residues. The CDR3: CASSPLYREGETQYF. DNA of the CDR3: TGTGCCAGCTCACCACTATACCGAGAGGGAGAGACCCAGTACTTC.

The chain recombines TRBV5-1 with TRBJ2-3; 13 positions agree with TRBD2. This CDR3 contains 15 residues. V lost 4 bases to trimming and J lost 6 bases; unmatched junction nucleotides: 5. Germline-derived CDR1 and CDR2 are SGHRS and YFSETQ. This CDR3 is CASSGGLAGVDTQYF. The CDR3 region has the DNA TGCGCCAGCAGCGGAGGACTAGCGGGAGTGGATACGCAGTATTTT.

CDR3 coding DNA: TGTGCCAGCAGCATCCGGACAGGGACGGGTGAAAAACTGTTTTTT. Protein: CASSIRTGTGEKLFF. The rearrangement joins TRBV7-6 to TRBJ1-4, with TRBD1 matching 8 bases. CDR1 and CDR2 (germline): SGHVS, FNYEAQ. There are 15 residues in the CDR3. Trimming removed 5 bases from V and 7 bases from J; junction bases left unmatched: 9.

CDR3 in amino acids: CASSPVGGSVMNEQFF. In nucleotides, the CDR3 is TGTGCCAGCTCACCAGTCGGCGGGAGTGTTATGAATGAGCAGTTCTTC. V usage is TRBV18 and J usage is TRBJ2-1, with 7 bases lining up with TRBD2. After removal of 2 bases from V and 7 bases from J, the junction contained 11 bases not matched to a gene. Germline V lookup: CDR1 KGHSH, CDR2 LQKENI. This CDR3 comprises 16 residues.

V gene TRBV6-2 or TRBV6-3 combines with J gene TRBJ2-6; no reliable D call. Trimming shortened V by 4 bases and J by 0 bases, and 7 bases separated the two germline ends. Per germline, CDR1 MNHEY and CDR2 SVGEGT. The CDR3 runs to 15 residues. CDR3 in DNA: TGTGCCAGCAGTTTGACACTCTCTGGGGCCAACGTCCTGACTTTC. Translation gives CASSLTLSGANVLTF.

This clone turned up a few times. The V and J genes are TRBV5-1 and TRBJ1-2; D ambiguous. Germline CDR1 and CDR2: SGHRS and YFSETQ. With 5 bases removed from V and 2 bases from J, the gap between germline ends came to 13 bases. This CDR3 spans 14 amino acids. The CDR3 protein is CASRQDEANYGYTF. The CDR3 coding sequence is TGCGCCAGCAGACAAGACGAGGCGAACTATGGCTACACCTTC.

The rearrangement links TRBV4-1 to TRBJ2-7; 7 bases fit TRBD1. The CDR3 has 16 residues. V was pared by 3 bases and J by 7 bases, with 15 bases of the junction left unmatched. From germline, CDR1 is MGHRA and CDR2 YSYEKL. The CDR3 reads CASSHSPGDSTPEQYF. The CDR3 DNA reads TGCGCCAGCAGCCATTCCCCTGGGGACAGTACTCCTGAGCAGTACTTC.

This chain links TRBV7-9 with TRBJ2-7; 11 nucleotides line up with TRBD2. Losses at the gene ends were 4 bases for V and 3 bases for J; bases not matched to a gene: 5. Germline CDR1 SEHNR, CDR2 FQNEAQ (reference sequence). CDR3 length equals 15 residues. In DNA form, the CDR3 reads TGTGCCAGCAGCTCCACCGGGACTAGCGGCTACGAGCAGTACTTC. This codes for CASSSTGTSGYEQYF.

The chain is built from TRBV5-1 and TRBJ1-4; tentative D call: TRBD1 (6 bases). Germline CDR1 is SGHRS and CDR2 is YFSETQ. V dropped 0 bases and J dropped 8 bases, with 14 bases sitting between them. The CDR3 runs 15 residues. CDR3 in amino acids: CASSLGDQGSEKLFF. The CDR3 coding sequence is TGCGCCAGCAGCTTGGGGGATCAGGGGAGCGAAAAACTGTTTTTT. The full variable domain, with the rest looked up from reference TRBV5-1 and TRBJ1-4, is KAGVTQTPRYLIKTRGQQVTLSCSPISGHRSVSWYQQTPGQGLQFLFEYFSETQRNKGNFPGRFSGRQFSNSRSEMNVSTLELGDSALYLCASSLGDQGSEKLFFGSGTQLSVL.

This chain connects TRBV28 to TRBJ2-1, with D maybe TRBD2 (8 bases). Per germline, CDR1 MDHEN and CDR2 SYDVKM. Trimming took off 10 bases at V and 2 bases at J, with 18 bases between the two ends. The CDR3 has 15 amino acids. CDR3 sequence (DNA): TGTGCCACCAGGGGGTGGCGGGAGGCCTACAATGAGCAGTTCTTC. As protein: CATRGWREAYNEQFF.